This TCR beta chain appears in the sequencing data of a study of blood T cell repertoires in COVID-19 (dated by TCRdb to about 2020). With respect to the entire study: Samples from collaborators originated in the United States, Italy and Spain and spanned both the acute and convalescent phases of COVID-19. A de-identified subject ID, COVID-19 status, age in years and sex were almost always included in the sample metadata. Where available, HLA class I and class II types were taken from metadata supplied by the sample provider and were not determined by assay-based typing. The prospective study material was composed of cDNA or gDNA derived from T cells, B-cell-depleted T cells, or PBMCs. Deeply sampled blood TCRbeta repertoires from subjects exposed to, actively infected with, or recovered from COVID-19 were included in the dataset. The samples were drawn from the first 160 participants of the ongoing ImmuneRACE study and from 1,254 subjects provided by 6 global collaborators. A freely available public database, intended as a resource for researchers studying the immune response to SARS-CoV-2, is where the repertoires were released. Beyond this particular receptor, the publication reports: The quantity of clinical and demographic metadata differed by source and by participant and was supplied without curation.

V is clipped by 5 bases and J by 4 bases, and the sequence between their germline boundaries is 11 bases long. Counted from cysteine to phenylalanine, this CDR3 has 14 amino acids. Only the CDR3 part of the read is kept: 42 bases, read in frame from the first base. Taken from the germline V gene (reference sequence), the CDR1 and CDR2 loops are SEHNR and FQNEAQ. The collaborating institutions used their own protocols to collect whole blood in K2EDTA tubes. For TCRbeta analysis, collaborator samples were shipped as frozen whole blood, as isolated PBMCs, or as DNA extracted from either sample type. About this clone: Its specific antigen is unknown. Per-base qualities were not stored, and no clone one base away is much larger. This specimen includes other DNA sequences encoding the same CDR3.

TCRbeta CDR3 regions were amplified from genomic DNA using the immunoSEQ Assay, a bias-controlled multiplex PCR. The authors' pipeline ran thus. Within the assay, amplification of reference gene primers was used to estimate how many nucleated cells each sample contained. To quantify the absolute abundance of each unique TCRbeta CDR3 rearrangement, sequence reads were collapsed and filtered. For each sample, productive Simpson clonality was calculated as the square root of Simpson's diversity index across productive rearrangements. TCRdb holds this immuneACCESS table with in-frame rearrangements only. Some clones are missing; in checked studies, unresolved V genes explain under half, and the rest has no known cause. V, J and clone size were drawn from that table, and D and trimming were deduced from the DNA. This sample gives around 700,000 clones in total; about 87% of them show up just once. Roughly 0.26% of the sample is held by the ten biggest clonotypes.

Sequenced sample: peripheral blood. This chain is built from TRBV7-9 and TRBJ1-4, and TRBD1 may be the D gene, going by 6 matching bases. This clonotype was sampled from a woman aged 18-29 years with acute or convalescent COVID-19. The CDR3 region has the sequence CASSPQGLNEKLFF. The base sequence is TGTGCCAGCAGCCCACAGGGCCTTAATGAAAAACTGTTTTTT. Supplemented by the reference TRBV7-9 and TRBJ1-4 proteins around the CDR3, the complete variable domain is DTGVSQNPRHKITKRGQNVTFRCDPISEHNRLYWYRQTLGQGPEFLTYFQNEAQLEKSRLLSDRFSAERPKGSFSTLEIQRTEQGDSAMYLCASSPQGLNEKLFFGSGTQLSVL.